Below, one T cell receptor (beta chain) is given with its context. Its antigen has not been determined. Base qualities are missing; no much larger clone stands one base away. The entry originates in a study of long-term antiretroviral therapy in people with HIV (dated by TCRdb to the early 2020s). Context from the whole study: The earliest samples were collected about a decade before the 2015 WHO recommendation for immediate ART, when ART was typically delayed until CD4 counts fell. No cross-contamination during QIAcube processing was seen in test extractions of a monoclonal T-cell line run alongside approximately 36 polyclonal samples. A total of over 150 cryopreserved PBMC samples came from a few dozen adults with confirmed HIV infection and were collected serially over a mean of roughly six years (range 1-12). This retrospective serial study examined whether starting ART and sustained HIV suppression were associated with changes in the composition and diversity of the TRB repertoire in peripheral blood. Among the 25 to 35 participants with HIV, eleven to twelve were female. Results the study describes overall, beyond this receptor: Since PBMC availability was limited, sequencing covered only the TCR beta chain, with no alpha chain pairing. No data were available on ART adherence, viral resistance or therapy changes, limiting inferences about post-ART repertoire changes. Samples dated from the mid-2000s to the late 2010s, and the ART regimens used may be less effective than current ones. ART initiation was associated with a significant increase in TRB diversity, but diversity stayed significantly below transplant donor controls even after long-term ART. The repertoire was dominated across all time points by expanded TRB clones identified before ART initiation, although this dominance was seen to fluctuate and to decrease in many PLHIV after ART. Compared with controls, HIV repertoires had narrower CDR3 length ranges, and the network structure pointed to an antigen-experienced repertoire that shifted only slightly toward naive after ART. Because cell numbers in pre-ART samples were limited, unsorted PBMC were profiled instead of sorted CD4+ and CD8+ T cells.

To be included, a participant needed at least one PBMC sample from before ART initiation plus at least two post-ART samples. All participants with HIV were treated in the United States of America. Cryopreserved samples of roughly 0.85-11 million PBMC were thawed and washed before DNA extraction. At the time of the earliest PBMC sample, participants with HIV were aged between about 20 and 54 years. PBMC samples were contributed by each participant from 1-4 timepoints before ART initiation and 2-8 timepoints after ART initiation, with a median of 7 samples. For every participant, serial HIV viral load, CD4+ T-cell count, ART history and demographic data were obtained. A Qiagen kit on a QIAcube was used to extract genomic DNA from unsorted PBMC, with samples processed in batches of 12. Sequencing of the TRB variable region was done with the immunoSEQ hsTCRB v3.0 assay at survey level resolution. The target sequencing depth for TRB was about 40,000-50,000 T-cell genomes per sample. Pooled TRB libraries were sequenced on an Illumina MiSeq with a v3 150-cycle kit. The study's own analysis went as follows. Repertoire analysis was run in R within a reproducible Nextflow workflow that covered QC, data transformation and analysis. LymphoSeq2, an R package for AIRR-Seq data exploration, was used to implement custom analyses. A handful of samples that produced fewer than 5000 total TRB sequences were removed, so approximately 190 HIV repertoires were analyzed. Among the 180 to 200 retained HIV repertoires, some 57 were collected before ART initiation and approximately 130 were collected after ART initiation. Each repertoire was downsampled to 5000 TRB nucleotide sequences, and summary statistics were averaged across 100 downsampling iterations. TRB sequences were retained for analysis only if CDR3 regions of at least seven amino acids were present. Diversity was assessed using a clonality score derived from Shannon entropy and using the Gini coefficient. Repertoire networks linked the top 5000 CDR3 amino acid sequences whenever two sequences differed by an edit distance of one. GLIPH2 predicted antigen specificity groups and MHC restriction for TRB CDR3 amino acid sequences. To flag known CMV, EBV, HIV or tissue antigen associations, CDR3 amino acid sequences were matched against VDJdb and McPAS-TCR. Pre-ART, post-ART and control groups were compared with Wilcoxon signed-rank tests and Holm-Bonferroni correction. In its TCRdb copy, this immuneACCESS table keeps in-frame sequences only and misses some clones. Where compared with another copy, unresolved V genes explain less than half of these, and the others have no known cause. V and J calls and clone size are as listed in that table; D and trimming were resolved from the DNA. This sample holds around 30,000 clones; roughly 85% were observed only once. The ten top clones hold 10% to 15% of the sample.

From its cysteine to its phenylalanine, the CDR3 spans 20 amino acids. Only the CDR3 region is kept as DNA, spanning 60 bases read in frame from base 1. The germline V gene sets CDR1 to SGDLS and CDR2 to YYNGEE. Germline trimming amounts to 0 bases on V and 3 bases on J, with 13 as the count of junction bases outside the gene matches. The input for sequencing was unsorted PBMCs, taken 1.1 years after starting antiretroviral therapy. The source is a man aged 18 to 29 with HIV. The chain joins TRBV9 to TRBJ2-1, and 12 bases in between align with TRBD2. The base sequence is TGTGCCAGCAGCGTAGGATGGAGTACTAGCGGGAGGTTAAGCTACAATGAGCAGTTCTTC. It translates to CASSVGWSTSGRLSYNEQFF.